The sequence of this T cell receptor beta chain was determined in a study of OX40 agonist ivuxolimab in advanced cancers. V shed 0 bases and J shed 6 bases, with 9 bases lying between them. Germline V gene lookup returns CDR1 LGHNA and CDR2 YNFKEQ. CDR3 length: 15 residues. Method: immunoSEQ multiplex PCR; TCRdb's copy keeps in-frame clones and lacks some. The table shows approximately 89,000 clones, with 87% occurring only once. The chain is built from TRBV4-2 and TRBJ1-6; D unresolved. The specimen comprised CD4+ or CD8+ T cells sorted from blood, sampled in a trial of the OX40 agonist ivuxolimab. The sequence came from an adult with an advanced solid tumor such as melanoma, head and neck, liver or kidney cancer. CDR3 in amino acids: CASSQEGSLNSPLHF. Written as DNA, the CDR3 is TGTGCCAGCAGCCAAGAGGGGTCCCTTAATTCACCCCTCCACTTT.